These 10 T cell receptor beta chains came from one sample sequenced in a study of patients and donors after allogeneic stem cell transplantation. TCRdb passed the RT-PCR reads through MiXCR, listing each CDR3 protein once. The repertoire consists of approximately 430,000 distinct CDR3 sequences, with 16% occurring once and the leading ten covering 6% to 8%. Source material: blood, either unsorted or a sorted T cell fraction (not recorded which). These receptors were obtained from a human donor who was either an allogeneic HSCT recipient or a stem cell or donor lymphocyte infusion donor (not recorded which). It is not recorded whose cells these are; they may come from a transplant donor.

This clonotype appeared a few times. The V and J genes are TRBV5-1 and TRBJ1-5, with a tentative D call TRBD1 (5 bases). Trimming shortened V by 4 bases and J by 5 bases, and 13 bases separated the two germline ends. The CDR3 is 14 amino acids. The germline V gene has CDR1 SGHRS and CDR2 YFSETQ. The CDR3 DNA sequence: TGCGCCAGCAGCCCCCAGGGCGGGCATCAGCCCCAGCATTTT. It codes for CASSPQGGHQPQHF.

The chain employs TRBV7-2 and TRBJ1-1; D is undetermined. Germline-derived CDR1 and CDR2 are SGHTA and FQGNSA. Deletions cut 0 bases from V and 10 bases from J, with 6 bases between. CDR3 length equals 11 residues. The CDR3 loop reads CASSLARRAFF. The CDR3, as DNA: TGTGCCAGCAGCTTAGCGCGACGAGCTTTCTTT.

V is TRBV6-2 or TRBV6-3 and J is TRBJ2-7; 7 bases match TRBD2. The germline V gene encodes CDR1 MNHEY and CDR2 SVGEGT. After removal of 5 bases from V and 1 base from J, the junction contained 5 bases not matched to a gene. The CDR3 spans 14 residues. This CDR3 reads CASSPPGLSYEQYF. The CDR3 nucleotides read TGTGCCAGCAGTCCCCCGGGACTATCCTACGAGCAGTACTTC.

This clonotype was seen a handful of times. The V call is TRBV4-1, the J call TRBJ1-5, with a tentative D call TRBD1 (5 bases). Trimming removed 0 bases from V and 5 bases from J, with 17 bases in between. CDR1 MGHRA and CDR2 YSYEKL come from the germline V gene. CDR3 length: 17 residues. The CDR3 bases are TGCGCCAGCAGCCAAGATTCGGGGGGAGGGTGGTATCAGCCCCAGCATTTT. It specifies CASSQDSGGGWYQPQHF.

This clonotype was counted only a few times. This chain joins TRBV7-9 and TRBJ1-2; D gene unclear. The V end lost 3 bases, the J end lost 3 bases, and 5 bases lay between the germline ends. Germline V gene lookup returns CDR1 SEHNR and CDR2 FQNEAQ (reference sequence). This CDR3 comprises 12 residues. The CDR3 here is CASSLDYYGYTF. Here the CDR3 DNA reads TGTGCCAGCAGCTTGGACTACTATGGCTACACCTTC. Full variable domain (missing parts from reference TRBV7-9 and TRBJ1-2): DTGVSQNPRHKITKRGQNVTFRCDPISEHNRLYWYRQTLGQGPEFLTYFQNEAQLEKSRLLSDRFSAERPKGSFSTLEIQRTEQGDSAMYLCASSLDYYGYTFGSGTRLTVV.

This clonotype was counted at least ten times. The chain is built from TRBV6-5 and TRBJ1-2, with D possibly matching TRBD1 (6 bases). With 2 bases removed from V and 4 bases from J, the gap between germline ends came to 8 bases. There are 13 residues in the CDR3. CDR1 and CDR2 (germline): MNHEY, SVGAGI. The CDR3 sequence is CASSYAGVYGYTF. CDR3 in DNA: TGTGCCAGCAGTTACGCAGGGGTCTATGGCTACACCTTC.

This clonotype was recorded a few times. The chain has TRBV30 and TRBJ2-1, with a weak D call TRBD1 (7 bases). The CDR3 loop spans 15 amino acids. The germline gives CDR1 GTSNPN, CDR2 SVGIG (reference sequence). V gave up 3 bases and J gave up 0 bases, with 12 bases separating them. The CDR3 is CAWSAGQTSYNEQFF. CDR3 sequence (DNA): TGTGCCTGGAGCGCGGGACAGACCTCCTACAATGAGCAGTTCTTC.

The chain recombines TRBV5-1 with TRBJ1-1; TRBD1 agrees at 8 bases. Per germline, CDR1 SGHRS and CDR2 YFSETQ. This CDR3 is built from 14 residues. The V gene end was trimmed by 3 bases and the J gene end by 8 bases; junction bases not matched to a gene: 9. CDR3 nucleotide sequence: TGCGCCAGCAGCTCCGGGACAGGATCGGGGGAAGCTTTCTTT. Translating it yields CASSSGTGSGEAFF.

CDR3 loop: CASSTLAGEWVAGEQFF. The CDR3 DNA follows: TGTGCCAGCAGTACCCTAGCGGGAGAGTGGGTAGCGGGTGAGCAGTTCTTC. The chain links TRBV6-1 to TRBJ2-1, with TRBD2 matching over 10 bases. The germline V gene encodes CDR1 MNHNS and CDR2 SASEGT. The CDR3 loop spans 17 amino acids. The V segment lost 5 bases and the J segment 9 bases; nucleotides outside the gene matches: 16.

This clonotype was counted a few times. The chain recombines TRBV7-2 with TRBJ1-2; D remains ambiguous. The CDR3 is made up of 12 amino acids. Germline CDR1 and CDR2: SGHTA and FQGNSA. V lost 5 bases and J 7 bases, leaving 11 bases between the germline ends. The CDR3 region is CASSAHSLGYTF. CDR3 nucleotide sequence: TGTGCCAGCAGCGCCCACAGCCTTGGCTACACCTTC.